The 19 T cell receptor beta chains reported below all come from one sample, sequenced in a study of blood T cell repertoires in COVID-19. Assay used: immunoSEQ multiplex PCR; TCRdb lists only in-frame clones, some missing. The table lists about 82,000 clones, roughly 89% of them singletons. Sample: PBMCs or T cells enriched from blood (not recorded which). The receptors derive from a woman aged 45-59 years with acute COVID-19.

This chain joins TRBV7-8 and TRBJ1-5; D gene ambiguous. Per germline, CDR1 SGHVS and CDR2 FQNEAQ. V was trimmed by 1 base and J by 11 bases, leaving 12 bases between them. The CDR3 contains 13 residues. The CDR3 spells CASSLGGLAAQHF. The CDR3 nucleotides are TGTGCCAGCAGCTTAGGGGGTTTAGCGGCCCAGCATTTT.

The chain uses TRBV3-1 (or the pseudogene TRBV3-2) and TRBJ2-7, with 7 bases that match TRBD1. Germline V CDR1 and CDR2: LGHDT, YNNKEL (reference sequence). V lost 6 bases and J lost 4; bases outside the gene matches: 6. This CDR3 has 13 residues. In DNA form, the CDR3 reads TGTGCCAGCAGTGTGACAGGGCGGTACGAGCAGTACTTC. Protein sequence: CASSVTGRYEQYF.

In this sample, this clone turned up once. The chain recombines TRBV3-1 (or the pseudogene TRBV3-2) with TRBJ2-2; 8 bases line up with TRBD2. Trimming removed 6 bases from V and 4 bases from J; junction bases left unmatched: 7. CDR3 length: 15 amino acids. Germline V gene lookup returns CDR1 LGHDT and CDR2 YNNKEL (reference sequence). The chain's CDR3 is CASRGLAGLTGELFF. CDR3 sequence (DNA): TGTGCCAGCAGGGGGCTAGCGGGCCTCACCGGGGAGCTGTTTTTT.

The V gene is TRBV12-3 or TRBV12-4, the J gene TRBJ2-5; a possible D gene is TRBD1 (5 bases). Between the trimmed V and J ends, which lost 6 bases and 5 bases, there was a span of 7 bases. The CDR3 consists of 11 residues. Written as DNA, the CDR3 is TGTGCCAGCAGGAAGGGGGAGACCCAGTACTTC. Translating it yields CASRKGETQYF.

The rearrangement uses TRBV29-1 and TRBJ1-1; maybe TRBD1 (6 bases). Germline V gives CDR1 SQVTM, CDR2 ANQGSEA. V lost 3 bases to trimming and J lost 1 base, with 9 bases between them. The CDR3 runs to 13 residues. The CDR3 nucleotides read TGCAGCGTTGAGGCGGGGGCGAACACTGAAGCTTTCTTT. This translates into CSVEAGANTEAFF.

J is TRBJ2-6 and V is TRBV19; maybe TRBD2 (5 bases). The V end was cut by 1 base, the J end by 2 bases, with 12 bases between. Germline CDR1 is LNHDA and CDR2 is SQIVND (reference sequence). The CDR3 totals 17 residues. The chain's CDR3 is CASSIGYGKAGANVLTF. The DNA for the CDR3 is TGTGCCAGTAGTATAGGGTACGGGAAGGCTGGGGCCAACGTCCTGACTTTC.

CDR3 region: CASSEPGTGREQYF. CDR3 in DNA: TGCGCCAGCAGTGAGCCTGGGACAGGGAGGGAGCAGTACTTC. The genes are TRBV10-2 and TRBJ2-7; 9 bases align to TRBD1. Germline V CDR1 and CDR2: WSHSY, SAAADI. V dropped 2 bases and J dropped 7; count of bases not matched to a gene: 6. The CDR3 consists of 14 residues.

The chain has TRBV2 and TRBJ2-6, with D perhaps TRBD1 (5 bases). Trimming took 6 bases from V and 1 from J, leaving 13 bases between them. The CDR3 is made up of 16 amino acids. Germline CDR1 reads SNHLY; CDR2 reads FYNNEI. The CDR3 protein is CASRGPTGSGANVLTF. The CDR3, as DNA: TGTGCCAGCAGGGGGCCCACAGGATCTGGGGCCAACGTCCTGACTTTC.

V and J are TRBV6-4 and TRBJ2-1, with 8 bases fitting TRBD2. V dropped 0 bases and J dropped 6; count of bases not matched to a gene: 10. The CDR3 spans 17 residues. Germline CDR1 and CDR2: MRHNA and SNTAGT. Here the CDR3 DNA reads TGTGCCAGCAGTGACTCGGTAGCGGGACTTATACCCAATGAGCAGTTCTTC. The encoded protein is CASSDSVAGLIPNEQFF.

The chain joins TRBV18 to TRBJ2-2, with a tentative D call TRBD2 (5 bases). Trimming cost V 0 bases and J 4 bases, with 15 bases left between them. Germline-derived CDR1 and CDR2 are KGHSH and LQKENI. The CDR3 has 17 amino acids. Here the CDR3 DNA reads TGTGCCAGCTCACCACCGGCTAGCCGAAGGGCCACCGGGGAGCTGTTTTTT. Amino acid sequence: CASSPPASRRATGELFF.

V and J are TRBV30 and TRBJ2-7; the match to TRBD1 covers 9 bases. The CDR3 contains 14 residues. Germline V CDR1 and CDR2: GTSNPN, SVGIG (reference sequence). The V and J ends lost 4 bases and 3 bases, in that order; junction bases with no gene match: 7. In DNA form, the CDR3 reads TGTGCCTGGACGGGGGGACAGGGTTTCTACGAGCAGTACTTC. Translating gives CAWTGGQGFYEQYF. Full variable domain (remainder filled in from reference TRBV30 and TRBJ2-7): SQTIHQWPATLVQPVGSPLSLECTVEGTSNPNLYWYRQAAGRGLQLLFYSVGIGQISSEVPQNLSASRPQDRQFILSSKKLLLSDSGFYLCAWTGGQGFYEQYFGPGTRLTVT.

V usage is TRBV18 and J usage is TRBJ1-1; TRBD1 matches 11 bases. Germline lookup yields CDR1 KGHSH and CDR2 LQKENI. CDR3 length equals 14 residues. Germline trimming cut 6 bases from V and 4 bases from J; bases unmatched to any gene: 4. The CDR3 DNA follows: TGTGCCAGCTCGGAAGGACAGGGGGCCACTGAAGCTTTCTTT. Translation: CASSEGQGATEAFF.

The CDR3 DNA is TGTGCCAGCAGCTTAGTGACTAGCGGGGCTTACGAGCAGTACTTC. It specifies CASSLVTSGAYEQYF. The genes are TRBV11-2 and TRBJ2-7, with TRBD2 matching 11 bases. Trimming removed 1 base from V and 4 bases from J; junction bases left unmatched: 3. CDR1 SGHAT and CDR2 FQNNGV come from the germline V gene. The CDR3 sequence is 15 residues long. Based on the CDR3 plus reference TRBV11-2 and TRBJ2-7, the full variable domain is EAGVAQSPRYKIIEKRQSVAFWCNPISGHATLYWYQQILGQGPKLLIQFQNNGVVDDSQLPKDRFSAERLKGVDSTLKIQPAKLEDSAVYLCASSLVTSGAYEQYFGPGTRLTVT.

This chain joins TRBV5-4 and TRBJ1-2; 9 bases match TRBD1. Germline V gene data show CDR1 as SGHNT and CDR2 as YYREEE (reference sequence). This CDR3 has 13 residues. J lost 6 bases, V lost 2 bases, and 2 bases had no gene match. The CDR3 nucleotides read TGTGCCAGCAGCTTACAGGGGGCAAATGGCTACACCTTC. Its protein product is CASSLQGANGYTF.

In DNA, the CDR3 is TGTGCCAGCGGGACTAGCGGCACAGATACGCAGTATTTT. This gives the protein CASGTSGTDTQYF. The gene calls are TRBV3-1 (or the pseudogene TRBV3-2) and TRBJ2-3; 10 bases fit TRBD2. Germline CDR1 LGHDT, CDR2 YNNKEL (reference sequence). Trimming removed 8 bases from V and 1 base from J; junction bases left unmatched: 0. This CDR3 region has 13 residues.

The chain couples TRBV27 to TRBJ2-1, with 14 bases identical to TRBD2. The CDR3 has 14 amino acids. J gave up 7 bases and V 6 bases, and 2 bases lay outside the gene matches. The germline gives CDR1 MNHEY, CDR2 SMNVEV (reference sequence). This CDR3 reads CASRRLAGGNEQFF. DNA for the CDR3: TGTGCCAGCAGGCGACTAGCGGGAGGGAATGAGCAGTTCTTC.

The sample holds one count of this clone. CDR3 coding DNA: TGCGCCAGCAGCGAGAGACAGGGGGCTAGTGTTGAGCTGTTTTTT. Its protein is CASSERQGASVELFF. The chain has TRBV5-1 and TRBJ2-2; 10 bases match TRBD1. V was pared by 4 bases and J by 11 bases, with 11 bases of the junction left unmatched. From germline, CDR1 is SGHRS and CDR2 YFSETQ. The CDR3 is 15 residues long.

This sequence joins TRBV5-1 and TRBJ2-1; 11 nucleotides agree with TRBD2. The CDR3 is 15 amino acids. Germline V gives CDR1 SGHRS, CDR2 YFSETQ. V lost 2 bases to trimming and J lost 7 bases; unmatched junction nucleotides: 5. The CDR3 nucleotides are TGCGCCAGCAGCTTACTAGCGGGAGATCCAAATGAGCAGTTCTTC. Translating it yields CASSLLAGDPNEQFF.

This clone was seen a few times. CDR3 bases: TGTGCCAGCAGCGTAGCCCAGGGGGCCACTGAAGCTTTCTTT. Its protein is CASSVAQGATEAFF. V is TRBV9 and J is TRBJ1-1; 8 bases agree with TRBD1. The CDR3 totals 14 residues. From germline, CDR1 is SGDLS and CDR2 YYNGEE. The ends lost 0 bases at V and 4 bases at J; junction bases unmatched: 2.